The rows below give T cell receptor beta chains drawn from one sample of a study of cytomegalovirus exposure and HLA in healthy donors. The data were produced by immunoSEQ multiplex PCR, yet TCRdb's version contains in-frame clones alone and is incomplete. The sample includes around 80,000 clones, approximately 67% of them seen just once. Sequenced sample: PBMCs. Source of these receptors: a male donor in good health and CMV-seropositive. CDR3s leave out the opening cysteine and the closing phenylalanine or tryptophan. Size is stated for part of the rows, as once, few or many counts, or as a class when the clone is expanded.

v_call	j_call	clone_size	cdr3_aa
TRBV7-9	TRBJ1-1	NA	ASSPTGTGVTEAF
TRBV30	TRBJ1-2	NA	AWSYSRSGQPYT
TRBV30	TRBJ1-2	NA	AWIPPGRGETNYGYT
TRBV6-5	TRBJ1-1	NA	ASQGQGAGNTEAF
TRBV28	TRBJ1-2	NA	ASSNDSYGYT
TRBV5-4	TRBJ2-3	NA	ASSLKGAGSTDTQY
TRBV28	TRBJ1-1	NA	ASWGQLNTEAF
TRBV30	TRBJ2-3	few	AWSLRGGLDTQY
TRBV7-3	TRBJ2-2	NA	ASSPGQTNTGELF
TRBV18	TRBJ2-2	NA	ASSPTIRTLNTGELF
TRBV5-1	TRBJ2-7	NA	ASSVALASAEQY
TRBV6-5	TRBJ2-7	once	ASNLAASSYEQY
TRBV6-1	TRBJ2-7	few	ASSELAGGSYEQY
TRBV4-1	TRBJ2-7	few	ASSQEGGSPVYEQY
TRBV28	TRBJ2-2	NA	ASSFTSGGTSNTGELF
TRBV5-1	TRBJ2-4	once	ASSLEGDIQY
TRBV13	TRBJ2-1	NA	ASSQPGGLDYNEQF
TRBV28	TRBJ2-7	NA	ASSSTWNEQY
TRBV29-1	TRBJ1-2	NA	SVEDPGRTAGGYGYT
TRBV7-3	TRBJ2-7	NA	ASSPQDLGEQY
TRBV2	TRBJ2-3	few	ASRSIRDTDTQY
TRBV7-8	TRBJ1-5	NA	ASSSSLAGGWQPQH
TRBV7-2	TRBJ2-5	few	ASSDSKTQY
TRBV6-1	TRBJ1-1	once	ASLQGVGMNTEAF
TRBV6-5	TRBJ2-7	NA	ASSYPSGSSYEQY
TRBV4-1	TRBJ1-6	NA	ASTETGGISPLH
TRBV5-4	TRBJ1-4	few	ASSRAGPGDEKLF
TRBV6-4	TRBJ2-6	few	ASSEQGGAGANVLT
TRBV11-3	TRBJ2-7	NA	ASSLGQVNEQY
TRBV19	TRBJ1-2	NA	ASSIPGSRYGYT
TRBV27	TRBJ2-3	few	ASSSGQGRIDTQY
TRBV6-5	TRBJ1-2	NA	ASSPGTGGSKGYT
TRBV7-9	TRBJ1-4	NA	ASSLVGQTDEKLF
TRBV5-1	TRBJ1-2	NA	ASSLFRVWDGYT
TRBV6-5	TRBJ1-2	NA	ASRPARWGDDGYT
TRBV5-8	TRBJ1-5	NA	ASSSHRGINQPQH